The clone carrying this T cell receptor beta chain came up many times. Its antigen is not identified. This entry belongs to a study of shared clonotypes between healthy human individuals. The study, taken as a whole, reports: Larger estimated richness was generally recorded for naive subsets relative to memory subsets. It was the non-shared clonotypes that had lower generation probabilities than clonotypes shared by all four donors. Among donors, sharing of clonotypes was expected to be affected by sequencing depth.

V gave up 2 bases and J gave up 1 base, with 5 bases separating them. From germline, CDR1 is MNHNS and CDR2 SASEGT. The CDR3 has 13 residues. The authors' processing: Filtering differed since immunoSEQ provided only junctions, with no quality scores. Libraries were prepared by immunoSEQ multiplex PCR; TCRdb keeps only in-frame clonotypes and omits some of them. The V and J calls and clone size come from that table; D and trimming were worked out from the DNA. The sample includes approximately 340,000 clones, 73% of them seen just once. This sequence joins TRBV6-1 and TRBJ1-2; D gene ambiguous. The specimen was memory CD4+ T cells sorted from blood. The subset was: CD45RA-negative fraction. The source is a man aged 30 to 39 in good health. CDR3: CASSERGNYGYTF. The CDR3 nucleotides are TGTGCCAGCAGTGAACGGGGTAACTATGGCTACACCTTC.